This entry lists 17 T cell receptor beta chains sequenced from one sample in a study of T cell responses to AZD1222 COVID-19 vaccine. Libraries were prepared by immunoSEQ multiplex PCR; TCRdb keeps only in-frame clonotypes and omits some of them. This sample has about 150,000 clones, with 88% found just once. Source: peripheral blood, taken on day 0 of MenACWY control vaccination. Receptors originate from an adult in good health.

The rearrangement joins TRBV30 to TRBJ1-1; D is unclear. The CDR3 totals 13 residues. V was trimmed by 0 bases and J by 3 bases, leaving 8 bases between them. Germline lookup yields CDR1 GTSNPN and CDR2 SVGIG (reference sequence). The CDR3 here is CAWSVTGDTEAFF. In DNA, the CDR3 is TGTGCCTGGAGTGTAACTGGAGACACTGAAGCTTTCTTT.

The table lists this clone with a count of one. CDR3 nucleotides: TGTGCCAGCAGACAGGGAACTGGAAACACCATATATTTT. It codes for CASRQGTGNTIYF. The chain employs TRBV7-6 and TRBJ1-3; D is possibly TRBD1 (6 bases). CDR1 is SGHVS, CDR2 FNYEAQ, per germline. This CDR3 has 13 residues. Trimming removed 6 bases from V and 2 bases from J, with 8 bases in between.

CDR3 nucleotide sequence: TGTGCCAGCAGCTTTCATGGTCAAGGAGGGGATGGCTACACCTTC. Its protein is CASSFHGQGGDGYTF. This chain links TRBV7-2 with TRBJ1-2; possibly TRBD1 for D (5 bases). Germline V gene sequence: CDR1 SGHTA, CDR2 FQGNSA. The CDR3 is made up of 15 amino acids. Trimming took off 3 bases at V and 6 bases at J, with 17 bases between the two ends.

This clone was found once. The CDR3 region is CASSLGLSPYNEQFF. CDR3 coding DNA: TGCGCCAGCAGCTTGGGCCTCTCTCCCTACAATGAGCAGTTCTTC. The rearrangement uses TRBV5-1 and TRBJ2-1; D unresolved. Germline values: CDR1 SGHRS, CDR2 YFSETQ. V was shortened by 0 bases and J by 2 bases, with 9 bases between the two germline ends. The CDR3 is made up of 15 amino acids.

The chain uses TRBV7-2 and TRBJ1-3; 8 nucleotides align to TRBD1. The V segment lost 4 bases and the J segment 9 bases; nucleotides outside the gene matches: 8. The CDR3 is made up of 14 amino acids. From germline, CDR1 is SGHTA and CDR2 FQGNSA. This CDR3 is CASSSRQGLATIYF. In nucleotides, the CDR3 is TGTGCCAGCAGCTCTAGACAGGGGTTAGCCACCATATATTTT. Supplemented by reference TRBV7-2 and TRBJ1-3, the full variable domain reads GAGVSQSPSNKVTEKGKDVELRCDPISGHTALYWYRQSLGQGLEFLIYFQGNSAPDKSGLPSDRFSAERTGGSVSTLTIQRTQQEDSAVYLCASSSRQGLATIYFGEGSWLTVV.

V and J are TRBV28 and TRBJ2-7; no firm D call. The germline V gene encodes CDR1 MDHEN and CDR2 SYDVKM. This CDR3 is built from 14 residues. V dropped 3 bases and J dropped 3 bases, with 12 bases sitting between them. In nucleotides, the CDR3 is TGTGCCAGCAGTTTTAGAATTGGAAACTACGAGCAGTACTTC. It is translated as CASSFRIGNYEQYF.

This chain joins TRBV7-2 and TRBJ2-7; TRBD1 matches 7 bases. Unmatched junction bases numbered 6, after V lost 6 bases and J lost 1 base. From germline, CDR1 is SGHTA and CDR2 FQGNSA. This CDR3 has 14 amino acids. The CDR3 protein is CASRRDSLSYEQYF. CDR3 coding DNA: TGTGCCAGCAGAAGGGACAGCCTATCCTACGAGCAGTACTTC.

This chain links TRBV4-3 with TRBJ2-7, with 8 bases aligning to TRBD1. Germline V gene data show CDR1 as LGHNA and CDR2 as YSLEER. The CDR3 loop spans 17 amino acids. Losses at the gene ends were 1 base for V and 4 bases for J; bases not matched to a gene: 12. This CDR3 reads CASSQVRSSQGAYEQYF. The CDR3 DNA is TGCGCCAGCAGCCAAGTTCGGTCCTCCCAGGGGGCTTACGAGCAGTACTTC.

V is TRBV7-2 and J is TRBJ1-5, with D unresolved. This CDR3 comprises 13 residues. With 1 base removed from V and 9 bases from J, the gap between germline ends came to 10 bases. Germline-derived CDR1 and CDR2 are SGHTA and FQGNSA. The CDR3 sequence is CASSLGYLGPQHF. CDR3 nucleotide sequence: TGTGCCAGCAGCTTAGGGTACTTGGGGCCCCAGCATTTT.

V usage is TRBV10-3 and J usage is TRBJ1-2; D might be TRBD1 (6 bases). This CDR3 has 16 amino acids. Trimming cost V 0 bases and J 4 bases, with 15 bases left between them. The germline V gene encodes CDR1 ENHRY and CDR2 SYGVKD. The CDR3: CAISESLTGRGYGYTF. For the CDR3, the DNA is TGTGCCATCAGTGAGTCGTTAACAGGGCGAGGCTATGGCTACACCTTC.

This clone was detected only once. The J gene is TRBJ2-7, the V gene TRBV9; 8 bases agree with TRBD2. The germline V gene has CDR1 SGDLS and CDR2 YYNGEE. This CDR3 has 16 amino acids. V was clipped by 0 bases and J by 6 bases; unmatched bases: 11. CDR3 in amino acids: CASSVDATSVGAEQYF. CDR3 in DNA: TGTGCCAGCAGCGTAGACGCGACTAGCGTGGGGGCCGAGCAGTACTTC.

The chain joins TRBV15 to TRBJ2-1, with a possible D match to TRBD2 (5 bases). This CDR3 has 15 residues. Germline CDR1 reads LNHNV; CDR2 reads YYDKDF (reference sequence). Trimming took 0 bases from V and 5 from J, leaving 11 bases between them. The CDR3 DNA is TGTGCCACCAGCAGAGACCGGGGTCCCAACAATGAGCAGTTCTTC. Translating it yields CATSRDRGPNNEQFF.

This chain joins TRBV19 and TRBJ1-2; D not resolved. The CDR3 is made up of 15 amino acids. The germline V gene has CDR1 LNHDA and CDR2 SQIVND (reference sequence). V was shortened by 3 bases and J by 4 bases, with 15 bases between the two germline ends. CDR3 sequence reads: CASSIKGSVLYGYTF. The CDR3 DNA reads as TGTGCCAGTAGTATTAAGGGCTCGGTCCTCTATGGCTACACCTTC.

This chain connects TRBV10-3 to TRBJ2-2; 7 nucleotides align to TRBD1. Germline V gives CDR1 ENHRY, CDR2 SYGVKD. J gave up 7 bases and V 2 bases, and 7 bases lay outside the gene matches. The length of the CDR3 is 15 residues. CDR3 in amino acids: CAISETDRESGELFF. The CDR3 nucleotides are TGTGCCATCAGTGAGACTGACAGGGAGAGCGGGGAGCTGTTTTTT.

In this sample, this clone turned up once. The genes are TRBV29-1 and TRBJ2-2; TRBD2 might be the D (5 bases). This CDR3 region has 15 residues. CDR1 SQVTM and CDR2 ANQGSEA come from the germline V gene. Trimming cost V 7 bases and J 3 bases, with 18 bases left between them. This chain's CDR3 is CSAGELDADTGELFF. As DNA, the CDR3 is TGCAGCGCCGGGGAATTGGACGCCGACACCGGGGAGCTGTTTTTT.

The V and J genes are TRBV4-2 and TRBJ2-2; 9 bases fit TRBD2. Per germline, CDR1 LGHNA and CDR2 YNFKEQ. CDR3 size: 16 residues. The junction had 14 bases not matched to a gene; V was cut back by 3 bases and J by 12 bases. The CDR3 here is CASSQTAGRGGFKLFF. CDR3 coding DNA: TGTGCCAGCAGCCAGACAGCGGGGCGGGGGGGGTTTAAGCTGTTTTTT.

V is TRBV6-5 and J is TRBJ2-7, with TRBD1 matching 9 bases. The CDR3 covers 14 residues. V was clipped by 4 bases and J by 0 bases; unmatched bases: 1. Germline CDR1 is MNHEY and CDR2 is SVGAGI. This CDR3 reads CASSLTGGSYEQYF. The CDR3 DNA reads TGTGCCAGCAGTTTGACAGGGGGCTCCTACGAGCAGTACTTC.